The 26 T cell receptor beta chains given below trace back to one sample, sequenced in a study of T cell repertoires in cytomegalovirus infection (dated 2019 in TCRdb). This sample was sequenced with an Illumina HiSeq 1500. TCRdb reprocessing: public reads trimmed at Q25 with fastp, clones called with MiXCR, in-frame beta chains kept. Rows are unified per CDR3 protein, each entry keeping the most common DNA and genes. The sample contains about 300,000 distinct CDR3 sequences, around 10% of them found a single time. Clones ranked in the top ten supply approximately 2.3% of the sample. The sequenced sample consisted of PBMCs. The receptors here all came from a human donor in good health (CMV status not recorded). Some clones in this sample may be carry-over from other donors' samples.

This clonotype was found many times. The CDR3 loop is CASSLVAGSETQYF. The CDR3 region has the DNA TGCGCCAGCAGCTTGGTGGCAGGGTCGGAGACCCAGTACTTC. The chain couples TRBV5-1 to TRBJ2-5; the D gene is possibly TRBD1 (5 bases). CDR3 length equals 14 residues. Per germline, CDR1 SGHRS and CDR2 YFSETQ. Deletions cut 0 bases from V and 5 bases from J, with 11 bases between.

This clonotype appeared many times. This chain uses TRBV14 with TRBJ1-4; D call uncertain. Trimming pared 3 bases from V and 8 bases from J, leaving 19 bases between. The CDR3 is 16 residues long. Germline V gene lookup returns CDR1 SGHDN and CDR2 FVKESK. DNA of the CDR3: TGTGCCAGCAGCCATGGTCTCACCGCTTCGGGAGAAAAACTGTTTTTT. Its protein is CASSHGLTASGEKLFF.

This clonotype was picked up many times. The rearrangement joins TRBV20-1 to TRBJ1-5; D unclear. Per the germline V gene, CDR1 is DFQATT and CDR2 is SNEGSKA (reference sequence). The length of the CDR3 is 14 residues. Trimming pared 3 bases from V and 2 bases from J, leaving 11 bases between. As DNA, the CDR3 is TGCAGTGCTAGTAATGGAGGCGGCAATCAGCCCCAGCATTTT. This sequence encodes CSASNGGGNQPQHF.

This clonotype was seen many times. The chain links TRBV28 to TRBJ1-4, with TRBD1 as a possible D gene (6 bases). The V end was cut by 6 bases, the J end by 4 bases, with 12 bases between. The CDR3 is 14 amino acids. Germline V gene sequence: CDR1 MDHEN, CDR2 SYDVKM. DNA of the CDR3: TGTGCCAGCAGCTCTGGACAGCTTAATGAAAAACTGTTTTTT. Amino acid sequence: CASSSGQLNEKLFF.

Many counts were recorded for this clonotype. The rearrangement joins TRBV6-6 to TRBJ2-6; 8 bases line up with TRBD2. Germline CDR1 MNHNY, CDR2 SVGAGI (reference sequence). This CDR3 contains 17 residues. The V gene end was trimmed by 7 bases and the J gene end by 1 base; junction bases not matched to a gene: 9. The CDR3: CASTSGYPLSGANVLTF. For the CDR3, the DNA is TGTGCCAGCACTAGCGGGTATCCCTTATCTGGGGCCAACGTCCTGACTTTC.

Only one count was recorded for this clonotype. The chain recombines TRBV20-1 with TRBJ1-1, with D perhaps TRBD1 (6 bases). The CDR3 has 14 residues. Germline V gene data show CDR1 as DFQATT and CDR2 as SNEGSKA (reference sequence). V lost 0 bases to trimming and J lost 3 bases, with 11 bases between them. CDR3 nucleotide sequence: TGCAGTGCTAGAGACAGGGGATTTTACACTGAAGCTTTCTTT. The encoded protein is CSARDRGFYTEAFF.

V is TRBV6-6 and J is TRBJ1-5; possible D gene TRBD1, 6 bases. V was cut by 2 bases and J by 10 bases, with 12 bases left in between. This CDR3 is 13 amino acids long. Germline V lookup: CDR1 MNHNY, CDR2 SVGAGI (reference sequence). CDR3 coding DNA: TGTGCCAGCAGTTACGGGGGCTATGAACCCCAGCATTTT. Protein sequence: CASSYGGYEPQHF.

This clonotype was recorded many times. This chain connects TRBV10-3 to TRBJ2-1; tentatively, D is TRBD1 or TRBD2 (7 bases each). This CDR3 has 16 amino acids. Germline V gene sequence: CDR1 ENHRY, CDR2 SYGVKD. V was trimmed by 10 bases and J by 6 bases, leaving 25 bases between them. The CDR3 loop reads CATLAGEGAGINEQFF. CDR3 DNA: TGTGCCACTCTCGCCGGGGAGGGGGCAGGAATCAATGAGCAGTTCTTC.

The table lists this clonotype with many counts. This chain connects TRBV12-3 or TRBV12-4 to TRBJ1-5; D not certain. The germline V and J ends were trimmed by 6 bases and 7 bases, with 10 bases remaining between them. This CDR3 spans 12 amino acids. The CDR3 DNA follows: TGTGCCAGCAGCATCAGCGAGCAGCCCCAGCATTTT. Translation gives CASSISEQPQHF.

Ten or more counts support this clonotype. V gene TRBV4-1 combines with J gene TRBJ2-1; 9 bases match TRBD2. The CDR3 sequence is 15 residues long. Germline values: CDR1 MGHRA, CDR2 YSYEKL. Germline trimming cut 1 base from V and 6 bases from J; bases unmatched to any gene: 4. The CDR3 is CASSQGGGVPNEQFF. The CDR3 nucleotides are TGCGCCAGCAGCCAAGGCGGGGGGGTACCCAATGAGCAGTTCTTC.

This clonotype was seen many times. This rearrangement joins TRBV20-1 to TRBJ2-2, with 13 bases identical to TRBD2. There are 16 residues in the CDR3. With 3 bases clipped from V and 1 base from J, the junction kept 2 bases outside the gene matches. Germline loops: CDR1 DFQATT, CDR2 SNEGSKA (reference sequence). CDR3 coding DNA: TGCAGTGCTAGGAGACTAGCGGGGGGGAACACCGGGGAGCTGTTTTTT. As protein: CSARRLAGGNTGELFF.

This clonotype appeared many times. The genes are TRBV7-2 and TRBJ1-1; 11 nucleotides match TRBD1. The CDR3 length is 13 residues. V trimming: 6 bases; J trimming: 8 bases; junction bases outside the gene matches: 5. Looked up from germline, CDR1 is SGHTA and CDR2 is FQGNSA. CDR3 residues: CASSGQGAREAFF. The CDR3 DNA follows: TGTGCCAGCAGTGGACAGGGGGCCAGGGAAGCTTTCTTT. Full variable domain (outside the CDR3, taken from reference TRBV7-2 and TRBJ1-1): GAGVSQSPSNKVTEKGKDVELRCDPISGHTALYWYRQSLGQGLEFLIYFQGNSAPDKSGLPSDRFSAERTGGSVSTLTIQRTQQEDSAVYLCASSGQGAREAFFGQGTRLTVV.

This clonotype was recorded at least ten times. V usage is TRBV7-9 and J usage is TRBJ1-1, with D possibly TRBD1 on 5 matching bases. The CDR3 length is 12 residues. CDR1 SEHNR and CDR2 FQNEAQ come from the germline V gene (reference sequence). V was shortened by 5 bases and J by 7 bases, with 11 bases between the two germline ends. The CDR3, as DNA: TGTGCCAGCAGCCCCACGGGGGGTGAAGCTTTCTTT. Protein sequence: CASSPTGGEAFF.

This clonotype has only a few counts. J is TRBJ1-5 and V is TRBV7-9; D is uncertain. This CDR3 spans 17 amino acids. Germline V lookup: CDR1 SEHNR, CDR2 FQNEAQ (reference sequence). Trimming cost V 4 bases and J 6 bases, with 22 bases left between them. The chain's CDR3 is CASSSPLRPLLGQPQHF. CDR3 sequence (DNA): TGTGCCAGCAGCTCCCCTCTCCGGCCATTACTTGGTCAGCCCCAGCATTTT. The full variable domain, its missing parts supplied by reference TRBV7-9 and TRBJ1-5, is DTGVSQNPRHKITKRGQNVTFRCDPISEHNRLYWYRQTLGQGPEFLTYFQNEAQLEKSRLLSDRFSAERPKGSFSTLEIQRTEQGDSAMYLCASSSPLRPLLGQPQHFGDGTRLSIL.

This clonotype was counted at least ten times. The J gene is TRBJ1-1, the V gene TRBV6-6; tentatively, D is TRBD1 (5 bases). Germline values: CDR1 MNHNY, CDR2 SVGAGI (reference sequence). Trimming left V 3 bases short and J 4 bases short, with 12 bases between. The CDR3 contains 14 residues. The CDR3 loop is CASSYGGVGTEAFF. The DNA of the CDR3 is TGTGCCAGCAGTTATGGAGGGGTAGGCACTGAAGCTTTCTTT.

This clonotype has a count of ten or more. The chain joins TRBV5-1 to TRBJ2-7; 13 bases map to TRBD2. The CDR3 has 16 residues. The V gene's germline CDR1 is SGHRS and CDR2 YFSETQ. The V segment lost 0 bases and the J segment 0 bases; nucleotides outside the gene matches: 0. The CDR3 protein is CASSLGLAGGSYEQYF. The CDR3 nucleotides read TGCGCCAGCAGCTTGGGACTAGCGGGGGGCTCCTACGAGCAGTACTTC.

This clonotype has ten or more counts. The chain carries TRBV7-6 and TRBJ2-5; D uncertain. The germline gives CDR1 SGHVS, CDR2 FNYEAQ. CDR3 size: 12 residues. The germline V and J ends were trimmed by 5 bases and 4 bases, with 8 bases remaining between them. CDR3 in amino acids: CASSPQPETQYF. DNA for the CDR3: TGTGCCAGCAGCCCCCAGCCAGAGACCCAGTACTTC.

In this sample, this clonotype turned up many times. The chain joins TRBV3-1 to TRBJ2-1, with D tentatively TRBD1 (6 bases). This CDR3 has 17 amino acids. The germline CDR1 and CDR2 sequences are LGHDT and YNNKEL (reference sequence). The ends were cut back, 2 bases at V and 6 bases at J, with 20 bases in the middle. CDR3 region: CASSQSTGPPGSNEQFF. In nucleotides, the CDR3 is TGTGCCAGCAGCCAATCGACAGGCCCCCCAGGATCCAATGAGCAGTTCTTC.

The table lists this clonotype with many counts. CDR3 sequence: CASSLRFTTDTQYF. CDR3 in DNA: TGTGCCAGCAGCTTACGCTTCACCACAGATACGCAGTATTTT. The V and J genes are TRBV7-2 and TRBJ2-3; D gene ambiguous. V was trimmed by 2 bases and J by 2 bases, leaving 8 bases between them. Germline V gene lookup returns CDR1 SGHTA and CDR2 FQGNSA. The CDR3 is 14 amino acids.

This clonotype turned up a few times. The V and J genes are TRBV12-3 or TRBV12-4 and TRBJ1-2; D is unclear. The CDR3 has 15 residues. The V gene lost 6 bases and the J gene lost 7 bases, with 21 bases spanning the gap. CDR3 DNA sequence: TGTGCCAGCAGCCCAGACCCACCCTCTCGCGCTGGCTACACCTTC. It codes for CASSPDPPSRAGYTF.

This clonotype was detected many times. The chain couples TRBV28 to TRBJ2-1, with 14 bases identical to TRBD2. Germline-derived CDR1 and CDR2 are MDHEN and SYDVKM. V shed 6 bases, J shed 7 bases, and the junction held 8 bases outside the gene matches. This CDR3 comprises 16 residues. The CDR3: CASSPTRLAGGNEQFF. CDR3 bases: TGTGCCAGCAGCCCAACGAGACTAGCGGGGGGGAATGAGCAGTTCTTC.

This clonotype was detected only a few times. The chain has TRBV6-9 and TRBJ2-7; a weak D match, TRBD1 (6 bases). V lost 6 bases and J lost 7, with 19 bases in between. The V gene's germline CDR1 is MNHGY and CDR2 SVAAGI. The CDR3 consists of 14 residues. CDR3 amino acids: CASSRTPGAWEQYV. The CDR3 coding sequence is TGTGCCAGCAGCCGTACTCCAGGGGCTTGGGAGCAGTACGTC.

This clonotype was seen repeatedly, ten times or more. This chain links TRBV4-1 with TRBJ1-4; D not resolved. CDR1 is MGHRA, CDR2 YSYEKL, per germline. The CDR3 is 11 residues long. V lost 4 bases, J lost 7 bases, and 4 bases lay in between. The DNA for the CDR3 is TGCGCCAGCAGCCTAAGTGAAAAACTGTTTTTT. Encoded protein: CASSLSEKLFF.

There are many counts of this clonotype. This chain connects TRBV7-2 to TRBJ1-2, with TRBD1 matching over 8 bases. Germline V CDR1 and CDR2: SGHTA, FQGNSA. The CDR3 is 14 amino acids. Trimming cost V 5 bases and J 4 bases; bases outside gene matches: 6. The CDR3 here is CASSRQGQGYGYTF. In DNA form, the CDR3 reads TGTGCCAGCAGCCGACAGGGGCAGGGCTATGGCTACACCTTC.

This clonotype has a count of ten or more. V and J are TRBV27 and TRBJ2-3; 7 positions match TRBD1. Unmatched junction bases numbered 4, after V lost 5 bases and J lost 8 bases. The CDR3 is made up of 12 amino acids. Germline values: CDR1 MNHEY, CDR2 SMNVEV (reference sequence). The CDR3 DNA follows: TGTGCCAGCAGTACTCCAGGGGGTACGCAGTATTTT. Amino acid sequence: CASSTPGGTQYF.

This clonotype was counted at least ten times. The rearrangement uses TRBV24-1 and TRBJ2-6; 8 positions match TRBD1. Germline CDR1 reads KGHDR; CDR2 reads SFDVKD. The trim removed 1 base at V and 2 bases at J, leaving 3 bases unmatched. The CDR3 extends over 17 amino acids. CDR3 bases: TGTGCCACCAGTGATTTTCCGGACAGGGCTGGGGCCAACGTCCTGACTTTC. As protein: CATSDFPDRAGANVLTF.